Listed here are 18 T cell receptor beta chains from one sample, sequenced in a study of identical twins. TCRdb recomputed calls from the 5' RACE reads with MiXCR, one row per CDR3 protein. The sample contains about 530,000 distinct CDR3 sequences, more than 20% of which appear only once. The same sample was also studied in work on yellow fever vaccine responses in identical twins.

The sample taken for sequencing was CD4+ T cells sorted from blood. These receptors were collected from a woman in her late teens or twenties in good health.

This clonotype was detected only once. The V call is TRBV28, the J call TRBJ2-2, with no clear D. The CDR3 is made up of 13 amino acids. Per germline, CDR1 MDHEN and CDR2 SYDVKM. Trimming shortened V by 0 bases and J by 6 bases, and 5 bases separated the two germline ends. The CDR3 loop reads CASSLWVPGELFF. The CDR3 nucleotides are TGTGCCAGCAGTTTATGGGTCCCCGGGGAGCTGTTTTTT. The entire variable domain, with the rest obtained from reference TRBV28 and TRBJ2-2, is as follows: DVKVTQSSRYLVKRTGEKVFLECVQDMDHENMFWYRQDPGLGLRLIYFSYDVKMKEKGDIPEGYSVSREKKERFSLILESASTNQTSMYLCASSLWVPGELFFGEGSRLTVL.

This chain connects TRBV28 to TRBJ2-7; TRBD2 might be the D (6 bases). The CDR3 loop spans 15 amino acids. Germline CDR1 reads MDHEN; CDR2 reads SYDVKM. Trimming removed 5 bases from V and 2 bases from J, with 16 bases in between. The CDR3 DNA sequence: TGTGCCAGCAGTCCGCCCTATGGAGGGACCTACGAGCAGTACGTC. Translation: CASSPPYGGTYEQYV.

The chain employs TRBV12-3 or TRBV12-4 and TRBJ2-2, with D possibly called TRBD1 or TRBD2 (6 bases each). CDR3 length equals 14 residues. V was clipped by 6 bases and J by 5 bases, with 13 bases between them. For the CDR3, the DNA is TGTGCCAGCAGCCCGCAAGGGGGGACCGGGGAGCTGTTTTTT. Its translation: CASSPQGGTGELFF.

V and J are TRBV20-1 and TRBJ1-2; D is ambiguous. This CDR3 is built from 13 residues. Per germline, CDR1 DFQATT and CDR2 SNEGSKA (reference sequence). The V gene lost 0 bases and the J gene lost 10 bases, with 15 bases spanning the gap. Here the CDR3 reads CSARDPRHKHYTF. The DNA of the CDR3 is TGCAGTGCTAGAGATCCTCGACACAAGCACTACACCTTC.

The rearrangement uses TRBV10-3 and TRBJ1-1; TRBD1 matches 9 bases. Trimming cost V 8 bases and J 1 base; bases outside gene matches: 5. Looked up from germline, CDR1 is ENHRY and CDR2 is SYGVKD. CDR3 size: 14 residues. The CDR3 region is CAIRGTGSNTEAFF. Here the CDR3 DNA reads TGTGCCATCCGAGGGACAGGGTCGAACACTGAAGCTTTCTTT.

This clonotype occurred a few times. The genes are TRBV3-1 and TRBJ2-3; 13 bases are shared with TRBD2. In germline, CDR1 is LGHDT, CDR2 YNNKEL (reference sequence). Trimming removed 1 base from V and 0 bases from J; junction bases left unmatched: 10. CDR3 length: 20 amino acids. CDR3 nucleotides: TGTGCCAGCAGCCAAGTCCCCGGGACTAGCGGGATTACTAGCACAGATACGCAGTATTTT. Its protein product is CASSQVPGTSGITSTDTQYF.

This clonotype was observed a few times. The chain carries TRBV10-3 and TRBJ2-2; 11 bases align to TRBD1. Unmatched junction bases numbered 7, after V lost 6 bases and J lost 1 base. The CDR3 is made up of 17 amino acids. Looked up from germline, CDR1 is ENHRY and CDR2 is SYGVKD. The CDR3 loop reads CAIRPGQGVLNTGELFF. DNA for the CDR3: TGTGCCATCAGGCCGGGACAGGGGGTTTTGAACACCGGGGAGCTGTTTTTT.

This clonotype was observed a handful of times. The chain links TRBV11-2 to TRBJ1-1; D is perhaps TRBD1 (5 bases). V was trimmed by 3 bases and J by 4 bases, leaving 12 bases between them. The CDR3 runs to 14 residues. Germline values: CDR1 SGHAT, CDR2 FQNNGV. CDR3 loop: CASSFVGGGTEAFF. DNA of the CDR3: TGTGCCAGCAGCTTCGTCGGGGGAGGCACTGAAGCTTTCTTT. Using reference TRBV11-2 and TRBJ1-1 for the parts outside the CDR3, the full variable domain is EAGVAQSPRYKIIEKRQSVAFWCNPISGHATLYWYQQILGQGPKLLIQFQNNGVVDDSQLPKDRFSAERLKGVDSTLKIQPAKLEDSAVYLCASSFVGGGTEAFFGQGTRLTVV.

CDR3 amino acids: CASSEYDSGGTDTQYF. CDR3 bases: TGTGCCAGCAGTGAATATGATAGCGGGGGCACAGATACGCAGTATTTT. The rearrangement links TRBV25-1 to TRBJ2-3, with TRBD2 identical over 8 bases. With 0 bases clipped from V and 1 base from J, the junction kept 3 bases outside the gene matches. Germline V CDR1 and CDR2: MGHDK, SYGVNS. The CDR3 length is 16 residues.

The rearrangement joins TRBV5-1 to TRBJ1-1, with 8 bases lining up with TRBD1. CDR3 length equals 12 residues. Trimming removed 4 bases from V and 8 bases from J; junction bases left unmatched: 4. Germline V gives CDR1 SGHRS, CDR2 YFSETQ. CDR3 sequence: CASSMGQAEAFF. The CDR3, as DNA: TGCGCCAGCAGCATGGGACAGGCAGAAGCTTTCTTT.

This clonotype was seen a few times. The rearrangement links TRBV20-1 to TRBJ1-2; maybe TRBD1 (5 bases). CDR1 DFQATT and CDR2 SNEGSKA come from the germline V gene (reference sequence). Trimming stripped 5 bases from V and 7 bases from J, with 8 bases between. This CDR3 contains 10 residues. Here the CDR3 reads CSAPGAGYTF. CDR3 DNA sequence: TGCAGTGCTCCCGGGGCTGGCTACACCTTC.

V is TRBV29-1 and J is TRBJ2-3; no definite D call. This CDR3 has 13 residues. V lost 2 bases, J lost 0 bases, and 6 bases lay in between. CDR1 is SQVTM, CDR2 ANQGSEA, per germline. CDR3 in amino acids: CSVERISTDTQYF. The CDR3 DNA follows: TGCAGCGTTGAACGGATTAGCACAGATACGCAGTATTTT.

The V call is TRBV20-1, the J call TRBJ2-1; D gene ambiguous. Per the germline V gene, CDR1 is DFQATT and CDR2 is SNEGSKA (reference sequence). V was shortened by 8 bases and J by 6 bases, with 11 bases between the two germline ends. CDR3 size: 11 residues. DNA of the CDR3: TGCAGTCGGTCTGGGCCCAATGAGCAGTTCTTC. This codes for CSRSGPNEQFF.

This clonotype was seen a handful of times. This rearrangement joins TRBV5-1 to TRBJ2-7; 10 bases line up with TRBD2. From germline, CDR1 is SGHRS and CDR2 YFSETQ. This CDR3 is 14 amino acids long. The J segment lost 6 bases and the V segment lost 4 bases, leaving 7 bases of the junction unmatched. CDR3 loop: CASSLLAGAAEQYF. The CDR3 nucleotides read TGCGCCAGCAGCCTCCTAGCGGGAGCCGCCGAGCAGTACTTC.

In this sample, this clonotype turned up a few times. CDR3 protein: CASSSTGVADTQYF. The CDR3 bases are TGTGCCAGCAGTTCCACAGGTGTTGCAGATACGCAGTATTTT. V gene TRBV12-3 or TRBV12-4 combines with J gene TRBJ2-3; D perhaps matches TRBD1 (5 bases). This CDR3 contains 14 residues. V lost 4 bases and J lost 4, with 12 bases in between.

This clonotype was counted ten times or more. CDR3 DNA sequence: TGCGCCAGCAGCTTGGGAGTAACTAGCGGGAGCGGGAATGAGCAGTTCTTC. Its protein product is CASSLGVTSGSGNEQFF. The chain is built from TRBV5-1 and TRBJ2-1; 11 bases line up with TRBD2. Germline V gene data show CDR1 as SGHRS and CDR2 as YFSETQ. The CDR3 runs 17 residues. The junction had 9 bases not matched to a gene; V was cut back by 0 bases and J by 7 bases.

This clonotype was seen only a few times. The rearrangement links TRBV28 to TRBJ1-1, with D possibly TRBD1 on 5 matching bases. This CDR3 has 15 amino acids. V shed 5 bases and J shed 3 bases, with 16 bases lying between them. Germline values: CDR1 MDHEN, CDR2 SYDVKM. CDR3 amino acids: CASSDHTTGHTEAFF. The CDR3 DNA reads as TGTGCCAGCAGTGACCACACGACGGGGCACACTGAAGCTTTCTTT.

The chain carries TRBV19 and TRBJ2-7; D gene ambiguous. The CDR3 length is 17 residues. The V and J ends lost 6 bases and 2 bases respectively, with 23 bases between them. Germline CDR1 is LNHDA and CDR2 is SQIVND (reference sequence). The chain's CDR3 is CASRPSFPAQLAYEQYV. CDR3 DNA sequence: TGTGCCAGTAGACCCTCCTTCCCGGCCCAGCTTGCCTACGAGCAGTACGTC.